This T cell receptor (beta chain) was captured in a study of shared clonotypes between healthy human individuals (dated by TCRdb to about 2020). Broadly, across the study: The cohort included three men and two women between 18 and 49 years of age. The study deeply sequenced blood TCR repertoires of five healthy adults to estimate repertoire size and the extent of clonotype sharing between individuals. Between about 0.85 and 9.5 billion PBMCs per donor were obtained by leukapheresis. Different laboratories and diverse techniques were used to prepare libraries and sequence TCR repertoires, to increase sequencing depth and limit assay-specific biases. For each donor, CD4 naive and CD4 memory were each given three plates, CD8 naive was given two plates, and CD8 memory was given one plate. Summary of the overall study and its limitations: Compared with non-shared clonotypes, clonotypes shared by all four sorted-subset donors had higher generation probabilities. The genetic and exposure-history diversity represented was limited by the small number of donors. Sampling was restricted to blood, and TCR repertoires in tissues likely differ from the TCR repertoires found in blood. Even with the large sequencing depth, rarefaction of the sorted-subset datasets indicated that sequencing was incomplete. Pairwise subsampling indicated that sequencing depth was expected to affect the degree of clonotype sharing among donors. When four donors were compared, the shared fraction of clonotypes was about 5.2% for naive CD4, roughly 3.4% for naive CD8, 2.3% for memory CD4, and less than 0.5% for memory CD8. Larger estimated clonotype richness was generally found for naive subsets than for memory subsets.

Turning to this clone: Its antigen specificity is not known. The sample holds no much larger clone one base away, and base qualities are not on file.

Sequences SNHLY (CDR1) and FYNNEI (CDR2) are obtained from the germline V gene. From cysteine to phenylalanine, the CDR3 is 14 amino acids long. The kept DNA is CDR3 alone, 42 bases in frame from the first base. V loses 4 bases, J loses 0 bases, and the germline ends lie 7 bases apart. Using the deep immunoSEQ assay, multiplex PCR amplified TCR CDR3 regions from genomic DNA. Extracted genomic DNA from each cell subset was distributed evenly across all wells of several immunoSEQ 96-well plates, and each plate was treated as a replicate. Each replicate PCR for sorted subsets received 200 ng genomic DNA, equal to tens of thousands of T cell genomes. Purified libraries were quantified with a Qubit 3.0 fluorometer, sized on a Bioanalyzer 2100, and re-quantified with the KAPA Library Quantification kit. Each immunoSEQ 96-well plate was sequenced on its own single-read 150-cycle Illumina NextSeq 550 flow cell. The source study handled its data this way. The immunoSEQ output contained only junctional sequences without quality scores, so filtering could not match that applied to full-length reads. Sequences were annotated with PyIR, a Python wrapper for IgBLAST v1.9, using IMGT germline references to assign V/J genes and CDR3. Reads were filtered out if the reads had weak V/J assignments (E-value above 1e-6), no CDR3, stop codons, out-of-frame junctions, or ambiguous translated residues. V3J clonotypes were defined as sequences sharing the same inferred V gene, J gene, and CDR3 amino acid sequence. The percentage overlap between two repertoires was calculated by dividing the number of shared unique clonotypes by the size of the smaller repertoire. Repertoire richness was assessed with RTK rarefaction, the Chao1 estimator, and Recon v2.1 estimates of unobserved clonotypes. OLGA was used to compute generation probabilities for all TCRbeta clonotypes that the gDNA method yielded from four donors. Sourced from immuneACCESS, this table was stored by TCRdb with only in-frame sequences that have V and J called. A share of the clones is absent; for the studies checked, an unresolved V gene accounts for under half, and the remainder has no known explanation. V and J calls and clone size come straight from that table; D and trimming were deduced from the DNA. Counted in this sample were some 2,100,000 clones; approximately 95% of them appeared once. The ten most abundant clones make up around 0.13% of the sample.

The donors were healthy, HIV-negative adults who had no recently reported acute infections or vaccinations. All donors were Caucasian adults living in Nashville, Tennessee, USA. CD4+ T cells were enriched by magnetic negative selection; naive cells were then positively selected on CD45RA, and the negative fraction formed the memory subset. After blood collection by leukapheresis, PBMCs were isolated using Ficoll-Histopaque density gradient centrifugation and then cryopreserved in the vapor phase of liquid nitrogen. Purity and quantity of every magnetically sorted T cell population were checked by analytical flow cytometry. Genomic DNA was isolated from each sorted fraction and quantified by UV absorbance on a Nanodrop 2000c.

The origin of this receptor is a man between 18 and 29 years old in good health. The sample consisted of naive CD4+ T cells sorted from blood. In the paper's terms, the cell subset or site label means: CD45RA+ positively selected. In this chain, TRBV2 is recombined with TRBJ1-5; no D gene is confidently identified. The DNA is as follows: TGTGCCAGCAGTGTGGACGGTAGCAATCAGCCCCAGCATTTT. It specifies CASSVDGSNQPQHF.